This T cell receptor (beta chain) was found in a study of blood T cells in healthy people across ages. Using a J-beta primer mix together with a sample-barcoded 5' primer, a second PCR was run for about 7 to 12 cycles. Template switching added a 12-random-nucleotide identifier to every cDNA molecule. TCRdb itself ran the 5' RACE reads through MiXCR, one entry per CDR3 protein. The sample holds hundreds of thousands of distinct CDR3 sequences; about 34% are singletons and the top ten take 15% to 17%. Germline V gene sequence: CDR1 SGHKS, CDR2 YYEKEE (reference sequence). The CDR3 is 17 residues long. PBMCs were isolated at a quantity of at least 6.5 million per sample.

The sequenced sample was blood. V usage is TRBV5-5 and J usage is TRBJ2-5; D possibly corresponds to TRBD2 (7 bases). The J call could be wrong; TRBJ2-7 is a better fit for the DNA end. The clonotype was recovered from a woman aged 80 or over in good health. The CDR3 bases are TGTGCCAGCAGCTTGGGAGTGGGGGGGGCAAGACCCTACGAGCAGTACTTC. This translates into CASSLGVGGARPYEQYF.